The clone carrying this T cell receptor beta chain turned up a few times. The antigen is undetermined. The authors reverse transcribed all of the isolated RNA, so sequencing captured expressed TCRB transcripts. Some clones are missing from TCRdb's copy, which holds only in-frame ones; the method was immunoSEQ multiplex PCR. The repertoire holds around 250,000 clones, with approximately 15% as singletons. Purities over 98% were achieved in all sorted populations. This record comes from a study of beta chain features in type 1 diabetes. Study results and limitations: There was a moderate but significant shortening of TCRB CDR3s in all four CD4+ subsets of Type 1 diabetes patients. A potential influence of HLA type upon TCRB rearrangement remained unresolved herein. Patients and controls would be equally affected if PCR favored shorter templates.

This CDR3 has 13 residues. Germline V gives CDR1 SNHLY, CDR2 FYNNEI. V was trimmed by 9 bases and J by 0 bases, leaving 6 bases between them. Sequencing used naive CD4+ T cells from blood. V usage is TRBV2 and J usage is TRBJ1-6; D not certain. The sequence was obtained from a man aged 25 to 40 with type 1 diabetes. The CDR3 region has the DNA TGTGCCAGACAGAGCTCCTATAATTCACCCCTCCACTTT. Translation gives CARQSSYNSPLHF.